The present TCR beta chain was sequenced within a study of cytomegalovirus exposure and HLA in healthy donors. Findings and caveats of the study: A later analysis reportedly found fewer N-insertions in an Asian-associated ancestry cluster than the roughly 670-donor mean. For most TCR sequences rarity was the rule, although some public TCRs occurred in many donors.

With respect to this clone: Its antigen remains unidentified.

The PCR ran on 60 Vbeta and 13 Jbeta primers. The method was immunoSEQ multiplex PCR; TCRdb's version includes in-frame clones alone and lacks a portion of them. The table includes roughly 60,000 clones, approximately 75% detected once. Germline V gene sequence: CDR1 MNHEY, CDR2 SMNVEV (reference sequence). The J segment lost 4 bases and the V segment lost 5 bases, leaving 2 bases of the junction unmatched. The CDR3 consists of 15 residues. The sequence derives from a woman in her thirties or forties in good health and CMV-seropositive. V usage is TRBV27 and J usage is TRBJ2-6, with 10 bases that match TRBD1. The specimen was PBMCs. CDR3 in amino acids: CASSATGGGANVLTF. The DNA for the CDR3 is TGTGCCAGCAGTGCGACAGGGGGCGGGGCCAACGTCCTGACTTTC.